This is a list of T cell receptor beta chains from one sample in a study of T-cell reconstitution after alpha-beta-depleted transplantation in children. TCRdb passed the PCR reads through MiXCR, listing each CDR3 protein once. This table has almost 500,000 distinct CDR3 sequences, around 12% appearing once. Here the sequenced sample was PBMCs from the stem cell graft donor, taken from the stem cell graft. These receptors all stem from a human donor who donated a stem cell graft to a child with combined immunodeficiency. The CDR3 runs from the conserved cysteine through the conserved F or W. Each record gives: V gene, J gene, CDR3 protein.

>TRBV6-2/TRBV6-3|TRBJ2-5
CASSLGMGETQYF
>TRBV20-1|TRBJ2-5
CSARTGETQYF
>TRBV5-1|TRBJ2-7
CASSLYRQVNSYEQYF
>TRBV5-1|TRBJ2-7
CASSLGASRTYEQYF
>TRBV20-1|TRBJ1-1
CSAPYLASNTEAFF
>TRBV29-1|TRBJ2-3
CSVGVASSTDTQYF
>TRBV6-5|TRBJ1-1
CASGLDVNTEAFF
>TRBV7-6|TRBJ2-3
CASSSVGVAPDTQYF
>TRBV27|TRBJ2-5
CASSLTTHETQYF
>TRBV7-2|TRBJ2-7
CASSLERRYEQYF
>TRBV19|TRBJ2-1
CASSVTSGGASYEQFF
>TRBV20-1|TRBJ2-1
CSARILAAVYNEQFF
>TRBV20-1|TRBJ2-7
CSAYPRDGISYEQYF
>TRBV4-3|TRBJ2-1
CASSQGRGNEQFF
>TRBV12-3/TRBV12-4|TRBJ1-6
CASSQLTGELGTLHF
>TRBV4-2|TRBJ2-4
CASSLTESLNIQYF